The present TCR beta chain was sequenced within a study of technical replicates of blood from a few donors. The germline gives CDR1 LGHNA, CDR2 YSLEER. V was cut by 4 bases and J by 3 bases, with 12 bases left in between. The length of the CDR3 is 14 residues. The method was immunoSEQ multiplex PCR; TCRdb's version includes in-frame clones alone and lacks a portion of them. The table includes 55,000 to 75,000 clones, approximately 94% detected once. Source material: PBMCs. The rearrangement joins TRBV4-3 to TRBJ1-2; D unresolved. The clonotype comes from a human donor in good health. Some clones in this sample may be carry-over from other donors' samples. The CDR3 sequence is CASSRAIGDYGYTF. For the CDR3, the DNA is TGCGCCAGCAGCCGAGCGATCGGGGACTATGGCTACACCTTC.